Sequencing of this T cell receptor beta chain was carried out in a study of identical twins. Findings and caveats of the study: Out-of-frame TCR alpha sharing in monozygotic twins exceeded recombination model predictions. There were fewer insertions in abundant cord blood beta clonotypes, but memory repertoires showed no such pattern. Excess low generation probability was seen in twin-shared out-of-frame alpha sequences.

This clonotype is labeled medium-sized. Its antigen is unidentified. V lost 0 bases, J lost 6 bases, and 15 bases lay in between. The CDR3 is 16 residues long. The V gene's germline CDR1 is MRHNA and CDR2 SNTAGT. Each CDR3 protein gets one entry after TCRdb re-called the 5' RACE reads with MiXCR. The data show around 290,000 distinct CDR3 sequences, roughly 8.6% seen once. These same data were also listed under a study on yellow fever vaccine responses in identical twins. That investigation notes: In identical twins, vaccine T cell responses appeared partly shared and partly individual.

The source is a woman between 18 and 30 years old in good health. The sample taken for sequencing was CD8+ T cells sorted from blood. V usage is TRBV6-4 and J usage is TRBJ2-1, with a tentative D call TRBD1 (6 bases). Written as DNA, the CDR3 is TGTGCCAGCAGTGACTCGGCCAGGGGTTCGATCAATGAGCAGTTCTTC. Protein product: CASSDSARGSINEQFF.